The text below deals with one TCR beta chain. Antigen: not known. This specimen comes from a study of blood T cells in healthy people across ages. Study information: The template switching approach captured approximately one barcoded beta molecule for every two T cells. Study-level results: Expanded clonotype changes were possibly confounded by unknown donor CMV status. Long-lived donors had more naive CD4+ cells and higher diversity than aged donors.

A second roughly 6 to 12 cycle PCR used barcoded and J-beta primers. Every cDNA molecule bore a tag from a template-switch adaptor containing 12 random nucleotides. TCRdb recomputed calls from the 5' RACE reads with MiXCR, one row per CDR3 protein. The data hold fewer than 2,000,000 distinct CDR3 sequences, with roughly 43% observed a single time. CDR1 MNHEY and CDR2 SVGAGI come from the germline V gene. The V end was cut by 3 bases, the J end by 13 bases, with 16 bases between. The CDR3 is 13 residues long. V is TRBV6-5 and J is TRBJ2-4; D is ambiguous. This TCR came from a human donor in good health. The specimen was blood. The CDR3, as DNA: TGTGCCAGCAGTTATAGGAATCTCAATGAGCAGTACTTC. Protein sequence: CASSYRNLNEQYF.